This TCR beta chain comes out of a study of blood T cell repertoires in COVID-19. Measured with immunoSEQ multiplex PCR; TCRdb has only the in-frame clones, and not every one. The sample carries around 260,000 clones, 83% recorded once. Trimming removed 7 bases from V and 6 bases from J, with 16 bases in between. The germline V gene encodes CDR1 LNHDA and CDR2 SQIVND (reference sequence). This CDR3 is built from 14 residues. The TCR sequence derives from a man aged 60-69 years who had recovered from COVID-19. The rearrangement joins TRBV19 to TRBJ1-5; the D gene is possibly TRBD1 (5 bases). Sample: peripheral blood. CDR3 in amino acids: CASMGGLASQPQHF. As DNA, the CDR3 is TGTGCCAGTATGGGGGGGTTGGCGAGTCAGCCCCAGCATTTT. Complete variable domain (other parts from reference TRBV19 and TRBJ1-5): DGGITQSPKYLFRKEGQNVTLSCEQNLNHDAMYWYRQDPGQGLRLIYYSQIVNDFQKGDIAEGYSVSREKKESFPLTVTSAQKNPTAFYLCASMGGLASQPQHFGDGTRLSIL.